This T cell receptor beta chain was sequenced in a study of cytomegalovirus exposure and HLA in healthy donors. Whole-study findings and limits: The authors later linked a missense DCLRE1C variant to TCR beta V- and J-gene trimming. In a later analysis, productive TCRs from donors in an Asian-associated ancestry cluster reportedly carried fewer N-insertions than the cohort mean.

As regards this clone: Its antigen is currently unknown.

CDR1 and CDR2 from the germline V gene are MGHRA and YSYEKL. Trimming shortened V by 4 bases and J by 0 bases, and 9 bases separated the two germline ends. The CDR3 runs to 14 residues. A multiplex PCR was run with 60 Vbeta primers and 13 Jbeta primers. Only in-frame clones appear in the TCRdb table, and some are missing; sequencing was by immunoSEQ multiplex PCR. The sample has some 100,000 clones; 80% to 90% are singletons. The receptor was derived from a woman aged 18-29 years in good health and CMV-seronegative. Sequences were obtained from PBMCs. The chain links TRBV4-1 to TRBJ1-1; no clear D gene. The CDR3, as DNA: TGCGCCAGCAGCCGCGGCATCATGAACACTGAAGCTTTCTTT. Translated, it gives CASSRGIMNTEAFF.